This T cell receptor beta chain was found in a study of long-term antiretroviral therapy in people with HIV. Study information: Samples from the earliest time points predate the 2015 immediate-ART recommendation by about a decade.

V was clipped by 2 bases and J by 7 bases, with 9 bases between them. The CDR3 contains 13 residues. Germline V lookup: CDR1 MGHRA, CDR2 YSYEKL. An immunoSEQ assay, version v3.0, was performed at survey level. Sequencing of each sample targeted about 40,000-55,000 T-cell genomes. Repertoires were generated with immunoSEQ multiplex PCR, while TCRdb's copy carries only in-frame clones and drops some. The sample holds 20,000 to 25,000 clones, roughly 80% seen once. Findings of the study overall: Diversity increased after ART yet remained lower than in transplant donor controls.

As concerns this clone: Its antigen is not identified.

This TCR was recovered from a man between 18 and 35 years old with HIV. Sequencing was performed on unsorted PBMCs, taken roughly 4 years after starting antiretroviral therapy. J is TRBJ1-5 and V is TRBV4-1; D unresolved. The CDR3 protein is CASSQLVGQPQHF. The CDR3 DNA sequence: TGCGCCAGCAGCCAACTTGTTGGGCAGCCCCAGCATTTT.